This T cell receptor beta chain comes out of a study of Tregs in tolerant kidney transplant recipients. Thawed PBMCs were rested overnight at 37°C with around 200 IU/ml IL-2 before regulatory T cell sorting. In regard to this clone: Its antigen remains unidentified.

Notes on the study in general: Biological reproducibility was not directly addressed in this study. The small number of patients limits these findings pending further validation.

Per the germline V gene, CDR1 is SGHAT and CDR2 is FQNNGV. Trimming removed 11 bases at V and 6 bases at J, with 14 bases between. The CDR3 has 12 residues. The protocol was immunoSEQ multiplex PCR, while the TCRdb copy is restricted to in-frame clones and leaves out a portion. Of 40,000 to 50,000 clones in the sample, about 90% are singletons; the top ten hold less than 0.75%. This receptor was obtained from a human donor in good health. The chain uses TRBV11-2 and TRBJ2-1; D unresolved. The specimen sequenced was Tregs from blood. DNA of the CDR3: TGTGCCCATCGGGCCCTCACCAATGAGCAGTTCTTC. Translation gives CAHRALTNEQFF. Complete variable domain (other parts from reference TRBV11-2 and TRBJ2-1): EAGVAQSPRYKIIEKRQSVAFWCNPISGHATLYWYQQILGQGPKLLIQFQNNGVVDDSQLPKDRFSAERLKGVDSTLKIQPAKLEDSAVYLCAHRALTNEQFFGPGTRLTVL.